This TCR beta chain emerged from a study of T cells in Graves' hyperthyroidism and ophthalmopathy. There were TCR beta CDR3 regions amplified from RNA transcripts. TCR CDR3 regions were first amplified by RT-PCR with HTBI primers. TCRdb re-called the multiplex PCR reads through MiXCR, storing one row per CDR3 protein. The table includes 350,000 or so distinct CDR3 sequences, about a sixth detected once. V gave up 0 bases and J gave up 5 bases, with 5 bases separating them. CDR3 size: 11 residues. The germline V gene has CDR1 DFQATT and CDR2 SNEGSKA (reference sequence). The rearrangement joins TRBV20-1 to TRBJ2-7; D remains unclear. The sequenced sample consisted of blood. This sequence originates from a middle-aged woman with Graves' ophthalmopathy. The CDR3 bases are TGCAGTGCTAGAGATGGGGACGAGCAGTACTTC. Translation: CSARDGDEQYF.